What follows describes a single T cell receptor (beta chain). Its antigen is unidentified. V lost 2 bases and J lost 8; bases outside the gene matches: 14. CDR3 length equals 17 residues. The germline V gene has CDR1 MNHNS and CDR2 SASEGT. This sample was included in a study of cytomegalovirus exposure and HLA in healthy donors. Overall study findings and caveats: Donor immune exposure was known only as CMV serostatus. Association with HLA alleles at 0.05 false discovery rate was found for 15,000 to 20,000 TCR beta sequences in a later analysis.

The PCR had 60 Vbeta and 13 Jbeta primers. The repertoire was sequenced with immunoSEQ multiplex PCR; TCRdb's copy has only in-frame clones and lacks some. The table shows over 120,000 clones, with 80% occurring only once. This receptor was obtained from a man aged 50 to 59 in good health and CMV-seronegative. The chain links TRBV6-1 to TRBJ2-1; 8 nucleotides line up with TRBD2. Material: PBMCs. The CDR3 region is CASSEYFGLAQGDEQFF. CDR3 coding DNA: TGTGCCAGCAGTGAATACTTCGGACTAGCCCAGGGCGATGAGCAGTTCTTC.